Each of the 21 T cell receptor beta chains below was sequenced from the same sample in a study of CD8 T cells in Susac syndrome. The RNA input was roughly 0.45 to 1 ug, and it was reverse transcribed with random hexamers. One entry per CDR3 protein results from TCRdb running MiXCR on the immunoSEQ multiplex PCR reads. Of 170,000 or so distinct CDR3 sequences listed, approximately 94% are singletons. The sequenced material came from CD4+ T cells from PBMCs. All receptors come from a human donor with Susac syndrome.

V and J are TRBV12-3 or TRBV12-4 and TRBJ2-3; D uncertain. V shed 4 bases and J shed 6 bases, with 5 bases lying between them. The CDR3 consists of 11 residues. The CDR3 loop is CASSSRDTQYF. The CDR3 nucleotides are TGTGCCAGCAGTTCCCGGGATACGCAGTATTTT.

The CDR3 region is CASSLVENYGYTF. The CDR3 nucleotides are TGTGCCAGCAGCTTAGTTGAAAACTATGGCTACACCTTC. The chain employs TRBV7-2 and TRBJ1-2; the D is unclear. This CDR3 is 13 amino acids long. The V gene's germline CDR1 is SGHTA and CDR2 FQGNSA. V was pared by 1 base and J by 2 bases, with 5 bases between.

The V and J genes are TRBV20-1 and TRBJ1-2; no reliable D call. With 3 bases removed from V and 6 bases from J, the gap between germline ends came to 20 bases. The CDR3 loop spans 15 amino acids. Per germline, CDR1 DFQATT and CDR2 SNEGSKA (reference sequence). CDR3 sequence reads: CSASPPLGRSDGYTF. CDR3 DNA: TGCAGTGCTAGCCCCCCTCTCGGGAGGTCAGATGGCTACACCTTC.

CDR3 coding DNA: TGTGCCAGCAGCTTGAAAACGGGGGGGGCCAAAAACATTCAGTACTTC. It translates to CASSLKTGGAKNIQYF. The chain joins TRBV5-4 to TRBJ2-4; TRBD2 agrees at 8 bases. V shed 1 base and J 1 base; nucleotides not matched to a gene: 4. This CDR3 spans 16 amino acids. Germline values: CDR1 SGHNT, CDR2 YYREEE (reference sequence).

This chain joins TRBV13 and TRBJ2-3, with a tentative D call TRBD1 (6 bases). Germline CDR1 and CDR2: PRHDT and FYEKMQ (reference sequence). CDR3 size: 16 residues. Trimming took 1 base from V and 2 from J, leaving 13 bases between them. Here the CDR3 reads CASSLVAQGITDTQYF. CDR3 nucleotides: TGTGCCAGCAGCTTAGTCGCGCAGGGGATCACAGATACGCAGTATTTT.

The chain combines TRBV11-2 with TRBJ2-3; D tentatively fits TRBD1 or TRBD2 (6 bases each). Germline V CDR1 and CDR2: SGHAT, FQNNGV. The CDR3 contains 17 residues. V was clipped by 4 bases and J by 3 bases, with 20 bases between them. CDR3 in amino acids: CASSWPERGALTDTQYF. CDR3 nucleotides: TGTGCCAGCAGCTGGCCGGAGAGGGGGGCGTTGACAGATACGCAGTATTTT.

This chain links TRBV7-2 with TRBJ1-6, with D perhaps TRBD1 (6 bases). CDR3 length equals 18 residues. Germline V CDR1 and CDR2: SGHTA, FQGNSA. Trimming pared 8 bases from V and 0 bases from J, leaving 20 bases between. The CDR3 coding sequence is TGTGCCAGCGGGCAGCCCAGGGGAGTGAGCTCCTATAATTCACCCCTCCACTTT. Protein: CASGQPRGVSSYNSPLHF.

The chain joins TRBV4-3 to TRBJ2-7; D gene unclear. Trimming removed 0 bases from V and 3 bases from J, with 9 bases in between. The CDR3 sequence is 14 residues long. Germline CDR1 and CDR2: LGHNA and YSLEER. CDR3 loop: CASSQEGIGYEQYF. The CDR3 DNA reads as TGCGCCAGCAGCCAAGAAGGGATTGGCTACGAGCAGTACTTC.

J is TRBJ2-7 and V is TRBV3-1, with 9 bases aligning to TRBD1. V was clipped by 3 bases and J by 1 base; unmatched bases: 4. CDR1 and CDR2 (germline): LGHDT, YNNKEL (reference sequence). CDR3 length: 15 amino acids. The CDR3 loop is CASSQGQGRSYEQYF. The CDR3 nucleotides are TGTGCCAGCAGCCAGGGACAGGGACGGTCCTACGAGCAGTACTTC.

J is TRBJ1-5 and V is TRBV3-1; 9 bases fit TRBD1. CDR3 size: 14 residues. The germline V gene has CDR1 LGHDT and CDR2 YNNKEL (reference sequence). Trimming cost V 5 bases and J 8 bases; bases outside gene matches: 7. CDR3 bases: TGTGCCAGCAGCTTTGGACAGGGGAAGGAGCCCCAGCATTTT. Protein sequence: CASSFGQGKEPQHF.

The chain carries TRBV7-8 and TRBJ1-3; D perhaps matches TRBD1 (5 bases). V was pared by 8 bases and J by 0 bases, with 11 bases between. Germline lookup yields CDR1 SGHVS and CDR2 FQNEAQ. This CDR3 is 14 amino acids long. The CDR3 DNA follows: TGTGCCAGCGGCGGGACCTTCTCTGGAAACACCATATATTTT. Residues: CASGGTFSGNTIYF. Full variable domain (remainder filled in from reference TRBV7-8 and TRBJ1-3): GAGVSQSPRYKVAKRGQDVALRCDPISGHVSLFWYQQALGQGPEFLTYFQNEAQLDKSGLPSDRFFAERPEGSVSTLKIQRTQQEDSAVYLCASGGTFSGNTIYFGEGSWLTVV.

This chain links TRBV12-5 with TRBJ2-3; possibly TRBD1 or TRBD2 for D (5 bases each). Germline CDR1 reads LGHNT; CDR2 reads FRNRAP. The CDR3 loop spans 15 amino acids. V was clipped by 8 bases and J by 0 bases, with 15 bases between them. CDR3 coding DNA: TGTGCTAGTAGCTCGGGGCGGACTAGCACAGATACGCAGTATTTT. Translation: CASSSGRTSTDTQYF.

The CDR3 bases are TGCGCCAGCAGCCTCCCGTTCACCGGACAGCCTCGAAACACCATATATTTT. Its translation is CASSLPFTGQPRNTIYF. V and J are TRBV23-1 and TRBJ1-3; weak D call: TRBD1 (6 bases). TRBV23-1 is given ORF status, its function remaining uncertain. V shed 6 bases and J shed 5 bases, with 23 bases lying between them. The CDR3 covers 17 residues.

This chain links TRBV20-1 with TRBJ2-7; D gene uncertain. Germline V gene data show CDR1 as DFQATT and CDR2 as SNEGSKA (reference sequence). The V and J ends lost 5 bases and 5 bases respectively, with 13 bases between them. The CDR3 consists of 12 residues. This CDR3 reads CSARLGKDEQYF. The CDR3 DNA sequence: TGCAGTGCTCGCCTAGGAAAAGACGAGCAGTACTTC.

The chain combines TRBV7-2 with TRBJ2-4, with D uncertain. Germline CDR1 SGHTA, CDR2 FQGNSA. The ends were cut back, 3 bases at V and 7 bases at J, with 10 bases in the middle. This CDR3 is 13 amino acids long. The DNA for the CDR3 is TGTGCCAGCAGCTTCCCCCTCAGCAACATTCAGTACTTC. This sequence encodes CASSFPLSNIQYF.

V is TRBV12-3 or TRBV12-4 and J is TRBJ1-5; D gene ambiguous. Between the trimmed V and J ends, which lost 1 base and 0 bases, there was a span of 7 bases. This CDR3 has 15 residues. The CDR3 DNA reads TGTGCCAGCAGTTTAGGGCAGTATAGCAATCAGCCCCAGCATTTT. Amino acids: CASSLGQYSNQPQHF.

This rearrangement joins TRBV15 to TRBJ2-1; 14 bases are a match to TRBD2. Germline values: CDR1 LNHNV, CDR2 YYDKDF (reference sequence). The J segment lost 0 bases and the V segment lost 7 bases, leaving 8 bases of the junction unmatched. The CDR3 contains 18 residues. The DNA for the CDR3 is TGTGCCACCAAAGGGACTAGCGGGGGCAAGTTCTCCTACAATGAGCAGTTCTTC. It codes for CATKGTSGGKFSYNEQFF. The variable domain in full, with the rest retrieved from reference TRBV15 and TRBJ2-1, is DAMVIQNPRYQVTQFGKPVTLSCSQTLNHNVMYWYQQKSSQAPKLLFHYYDKDFNNEADTPDNFQSRRPNTSFCFLDIRSPGLGDTAMYLCATKGTSGGKFSYNEQFFGPGTRLTVL.

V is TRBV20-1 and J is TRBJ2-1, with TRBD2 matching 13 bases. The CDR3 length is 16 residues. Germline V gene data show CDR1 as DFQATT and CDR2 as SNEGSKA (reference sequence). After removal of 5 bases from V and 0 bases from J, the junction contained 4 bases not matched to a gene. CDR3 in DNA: TGCAGTGCTGAAACTAGCGGGGGGGTCTCCTACAATGAGCAGTTCTTC. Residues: CSAETSGGVSYNEQFF.

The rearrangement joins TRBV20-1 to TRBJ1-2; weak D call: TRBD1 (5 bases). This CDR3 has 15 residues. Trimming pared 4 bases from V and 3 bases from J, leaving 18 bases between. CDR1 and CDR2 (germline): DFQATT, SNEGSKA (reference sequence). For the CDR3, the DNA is TGCAGTGCTACAGCCGTCGACAGCCCCGACTATGGCTACACCTTC. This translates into CSATAVDSPDYGYTF.

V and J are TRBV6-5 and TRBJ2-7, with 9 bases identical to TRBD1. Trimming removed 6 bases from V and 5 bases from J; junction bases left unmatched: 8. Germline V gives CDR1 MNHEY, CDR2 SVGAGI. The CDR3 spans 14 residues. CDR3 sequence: CASRNRDRVDEQYF. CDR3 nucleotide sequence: TGTGCCAGCAGAAACCGGGACAGGGTGGACGAGCAGTACTTC.

CDR3 bases: TGTGCCACCAGTGACAAAAAGCGGGGAGGAACAGATACGCAGTATTTT. Protein sequence: CATSDKKRGGTDTQYF. V and J are TRBV24-1 and TRBJ2-3; 7 bases map to TRBD2. CDR1 and CDR2 (germline): KGHDR, SFDVKD. The CDR3 sequence is 16 residues long. V was clipped by 4 bases and J by 3 bases; unmatched bases: 9.